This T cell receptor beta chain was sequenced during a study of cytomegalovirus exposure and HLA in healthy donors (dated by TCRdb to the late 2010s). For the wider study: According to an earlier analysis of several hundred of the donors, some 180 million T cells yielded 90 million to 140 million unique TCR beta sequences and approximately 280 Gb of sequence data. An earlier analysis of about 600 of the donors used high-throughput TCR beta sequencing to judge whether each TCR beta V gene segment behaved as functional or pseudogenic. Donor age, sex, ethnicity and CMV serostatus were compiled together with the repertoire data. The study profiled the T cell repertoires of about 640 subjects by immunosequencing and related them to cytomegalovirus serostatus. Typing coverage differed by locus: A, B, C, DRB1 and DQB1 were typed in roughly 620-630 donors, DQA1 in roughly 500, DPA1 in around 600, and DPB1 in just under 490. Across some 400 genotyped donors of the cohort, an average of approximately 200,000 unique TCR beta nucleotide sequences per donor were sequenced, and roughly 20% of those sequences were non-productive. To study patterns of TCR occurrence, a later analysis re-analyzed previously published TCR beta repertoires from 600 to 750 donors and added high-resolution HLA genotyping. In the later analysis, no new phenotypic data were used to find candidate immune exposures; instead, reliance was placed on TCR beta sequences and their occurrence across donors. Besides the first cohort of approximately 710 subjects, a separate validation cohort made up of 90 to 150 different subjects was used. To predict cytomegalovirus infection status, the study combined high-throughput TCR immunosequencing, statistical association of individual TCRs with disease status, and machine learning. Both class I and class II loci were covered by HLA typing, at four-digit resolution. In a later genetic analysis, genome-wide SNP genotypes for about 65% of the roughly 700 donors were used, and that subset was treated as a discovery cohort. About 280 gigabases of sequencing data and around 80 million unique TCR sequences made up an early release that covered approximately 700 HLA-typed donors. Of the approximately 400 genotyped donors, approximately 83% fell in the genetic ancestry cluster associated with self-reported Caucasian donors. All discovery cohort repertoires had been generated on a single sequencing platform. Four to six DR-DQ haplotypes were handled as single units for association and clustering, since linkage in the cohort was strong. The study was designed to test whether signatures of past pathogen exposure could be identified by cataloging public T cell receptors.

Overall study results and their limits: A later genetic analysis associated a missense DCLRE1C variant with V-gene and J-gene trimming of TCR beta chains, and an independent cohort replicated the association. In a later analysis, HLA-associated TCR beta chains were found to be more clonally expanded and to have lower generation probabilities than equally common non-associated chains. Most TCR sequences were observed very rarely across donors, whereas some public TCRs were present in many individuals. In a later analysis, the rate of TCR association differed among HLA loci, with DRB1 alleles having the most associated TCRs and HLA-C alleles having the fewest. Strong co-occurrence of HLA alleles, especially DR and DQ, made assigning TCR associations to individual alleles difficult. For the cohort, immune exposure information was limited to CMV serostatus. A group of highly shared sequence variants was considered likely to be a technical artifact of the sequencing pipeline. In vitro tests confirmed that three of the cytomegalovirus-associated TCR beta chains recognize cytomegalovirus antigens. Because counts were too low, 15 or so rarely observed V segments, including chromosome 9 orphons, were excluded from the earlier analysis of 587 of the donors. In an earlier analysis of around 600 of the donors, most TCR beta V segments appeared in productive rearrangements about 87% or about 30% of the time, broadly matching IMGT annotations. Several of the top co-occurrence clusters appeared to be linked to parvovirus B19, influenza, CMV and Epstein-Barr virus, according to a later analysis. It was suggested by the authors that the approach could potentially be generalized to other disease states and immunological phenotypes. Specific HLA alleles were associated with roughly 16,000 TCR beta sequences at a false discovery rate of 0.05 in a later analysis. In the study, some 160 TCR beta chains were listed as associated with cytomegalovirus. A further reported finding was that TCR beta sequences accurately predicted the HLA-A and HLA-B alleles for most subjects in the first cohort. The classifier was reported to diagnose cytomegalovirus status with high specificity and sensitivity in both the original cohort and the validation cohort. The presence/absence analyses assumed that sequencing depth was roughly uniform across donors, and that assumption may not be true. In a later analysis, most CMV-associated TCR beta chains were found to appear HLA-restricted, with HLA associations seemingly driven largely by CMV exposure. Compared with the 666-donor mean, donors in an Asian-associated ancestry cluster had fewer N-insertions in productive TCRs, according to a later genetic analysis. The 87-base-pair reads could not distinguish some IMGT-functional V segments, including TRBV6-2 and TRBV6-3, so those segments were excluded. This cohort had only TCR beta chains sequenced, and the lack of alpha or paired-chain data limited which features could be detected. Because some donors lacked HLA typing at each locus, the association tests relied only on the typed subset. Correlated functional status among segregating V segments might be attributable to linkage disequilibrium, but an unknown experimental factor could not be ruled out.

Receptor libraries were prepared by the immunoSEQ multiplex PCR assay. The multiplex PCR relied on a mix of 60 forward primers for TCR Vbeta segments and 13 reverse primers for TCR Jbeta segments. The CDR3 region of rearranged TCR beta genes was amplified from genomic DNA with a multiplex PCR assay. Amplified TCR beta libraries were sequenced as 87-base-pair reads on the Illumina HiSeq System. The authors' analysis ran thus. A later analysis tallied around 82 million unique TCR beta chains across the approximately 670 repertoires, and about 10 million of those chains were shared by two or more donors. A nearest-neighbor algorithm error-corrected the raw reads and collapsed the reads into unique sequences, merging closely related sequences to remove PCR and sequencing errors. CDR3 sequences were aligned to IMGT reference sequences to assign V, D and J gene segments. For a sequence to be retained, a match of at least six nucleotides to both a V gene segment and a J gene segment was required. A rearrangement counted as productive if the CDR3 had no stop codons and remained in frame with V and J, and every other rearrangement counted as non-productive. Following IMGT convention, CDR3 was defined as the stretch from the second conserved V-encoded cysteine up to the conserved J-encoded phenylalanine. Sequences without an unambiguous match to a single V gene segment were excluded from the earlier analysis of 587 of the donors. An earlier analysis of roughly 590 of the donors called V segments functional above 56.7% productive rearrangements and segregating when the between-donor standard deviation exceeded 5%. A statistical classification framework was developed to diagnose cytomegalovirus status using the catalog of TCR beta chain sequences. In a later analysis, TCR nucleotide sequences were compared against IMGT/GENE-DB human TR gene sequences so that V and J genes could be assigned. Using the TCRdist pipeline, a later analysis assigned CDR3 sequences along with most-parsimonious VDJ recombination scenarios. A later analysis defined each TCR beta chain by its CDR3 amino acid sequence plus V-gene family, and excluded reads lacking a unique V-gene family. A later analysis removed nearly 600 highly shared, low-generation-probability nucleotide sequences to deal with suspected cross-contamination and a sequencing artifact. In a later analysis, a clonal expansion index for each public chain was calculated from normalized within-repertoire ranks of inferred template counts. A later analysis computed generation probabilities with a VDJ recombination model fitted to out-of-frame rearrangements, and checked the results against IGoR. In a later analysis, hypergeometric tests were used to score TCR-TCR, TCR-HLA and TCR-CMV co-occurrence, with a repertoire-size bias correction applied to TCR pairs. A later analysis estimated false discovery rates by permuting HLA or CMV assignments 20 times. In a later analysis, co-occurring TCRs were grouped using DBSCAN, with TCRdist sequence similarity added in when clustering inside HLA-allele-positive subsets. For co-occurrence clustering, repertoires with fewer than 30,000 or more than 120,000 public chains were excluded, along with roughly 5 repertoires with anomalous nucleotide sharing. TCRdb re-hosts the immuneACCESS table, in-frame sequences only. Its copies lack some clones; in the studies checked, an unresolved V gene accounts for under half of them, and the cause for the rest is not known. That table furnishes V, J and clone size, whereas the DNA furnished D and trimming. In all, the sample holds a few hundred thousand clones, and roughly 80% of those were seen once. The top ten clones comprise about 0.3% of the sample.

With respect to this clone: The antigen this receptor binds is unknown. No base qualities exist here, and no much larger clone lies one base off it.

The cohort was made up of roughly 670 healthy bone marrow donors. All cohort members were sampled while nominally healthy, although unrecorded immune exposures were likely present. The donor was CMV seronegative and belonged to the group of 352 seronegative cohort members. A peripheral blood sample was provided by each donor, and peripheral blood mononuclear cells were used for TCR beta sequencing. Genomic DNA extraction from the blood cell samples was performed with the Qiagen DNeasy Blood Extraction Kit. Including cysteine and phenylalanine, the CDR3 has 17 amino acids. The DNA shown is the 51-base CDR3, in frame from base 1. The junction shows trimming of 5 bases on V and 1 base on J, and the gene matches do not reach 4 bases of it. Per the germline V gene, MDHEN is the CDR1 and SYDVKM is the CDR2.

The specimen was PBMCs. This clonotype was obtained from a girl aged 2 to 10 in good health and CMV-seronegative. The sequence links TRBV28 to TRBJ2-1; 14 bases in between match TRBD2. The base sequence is TGTGCCAGCAGTGGAGGACTAGCGGGAGGTTCCTACAATGAGCAGTTCTTC. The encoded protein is CASSGGLAGGSYNEQFF.